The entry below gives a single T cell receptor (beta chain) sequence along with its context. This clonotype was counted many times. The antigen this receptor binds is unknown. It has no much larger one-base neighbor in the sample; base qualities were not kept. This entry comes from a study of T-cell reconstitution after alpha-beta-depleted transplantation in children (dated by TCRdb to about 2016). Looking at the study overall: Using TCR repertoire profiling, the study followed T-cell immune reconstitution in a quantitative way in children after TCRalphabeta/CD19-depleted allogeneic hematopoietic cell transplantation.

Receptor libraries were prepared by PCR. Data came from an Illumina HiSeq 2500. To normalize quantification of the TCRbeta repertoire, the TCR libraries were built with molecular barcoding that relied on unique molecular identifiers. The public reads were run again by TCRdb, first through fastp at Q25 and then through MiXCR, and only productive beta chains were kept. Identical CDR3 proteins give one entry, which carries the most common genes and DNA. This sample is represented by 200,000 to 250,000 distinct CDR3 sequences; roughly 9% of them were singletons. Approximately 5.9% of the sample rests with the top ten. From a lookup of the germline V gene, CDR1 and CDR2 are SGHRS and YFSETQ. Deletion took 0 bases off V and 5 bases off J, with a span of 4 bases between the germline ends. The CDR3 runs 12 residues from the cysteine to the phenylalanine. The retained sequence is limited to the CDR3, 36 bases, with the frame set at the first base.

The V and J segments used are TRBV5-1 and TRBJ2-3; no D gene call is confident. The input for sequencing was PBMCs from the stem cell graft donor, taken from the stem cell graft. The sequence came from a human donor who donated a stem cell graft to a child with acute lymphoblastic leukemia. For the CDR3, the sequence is CASSLDLDTQYF. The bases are TGCGCCAGCAGCTTGGACTTAGATACGCAGTATTTT.